Shown below are 18 T cell receptor beta chains from a single sample sequenced in a study of blood T cell repertoires in COVID-19. Assay used: immunoSEQ multiplex PCR; TCRdb lists only in-frame clones, some missing. The sample holds under 200,000 clones; about 85% are singletons and the top ten take roughly 5%. The specimen sequenced was peripheral blood. The receptors originated from a woman in her fifties or sixties with COVID-19, enrolled during active disease.

V is TRBV6-5 and J is TRBJ1-5; possible D gene TRBD1, 6 bases. Per the germline V gene, CDR1 is MNHEY and CDR2 is SVGAGI. This CDR3 has 15 amino acids. The V and J ends lost 6 bases and 6 bases respectively, with 18 bases between them. This chain's CDR3 is CASRRGLGVGQPQHF. The DNA of the CDR3 is TGTGCCAGCAGAAGGGGGTTGGGGGTCGGTCAGCCCCAGCATTTT.

The V gene is TRBV30, the J gene TRBJ1-2, with D possibly TRBD1 on 5 matching bases. CDR1 is GTSNPN, CDR2 SVGIG, per germline (reference sequence). Trimming took 7 bases from V and 2 from J, leaving 17 bases between them. The CDR3 sequence is 14 residues long. CDR3 residues: CASTYRTANYGYTF. The CDR3 DNA reads TGTGCCTCCACTTACAGGACCGCCAACTATGGCTACACCTTC.

The chain carries TRBV5-5 and TRBJ2-7, with 11 nucleotides matching TRBD2. CDR1 and CDR2 from the germline V gene are SGHKS and YYEKEE (reference sequence). With 4 bases clipped from V and 4 bases from J, the junction kept 4 bases outside the gene matches. CDR3 length: 14 amino acids. The DNA of the CDR3 is TGTGCCAGCAGCATGACTAGCGGGGTGTACGAGCAGTACTTC. It codes for CASSMTSGVYEQYF.

A note on this clone: The junction shows a germline mismatch at one end, possibly a read error. V and J are TRBV6-2 or TRBV6-3 and TRBJ1-1; 7 bases map to TRBD1. The CDR3 has 16 residues. Germline CDR1 and CDR2: MNHEY and SVGEGT. CDR3 protein: CASSFNRGGWNSEAFF. The CDR3 nucleotides read TGTGCCAGCAGTTTTAACAGGGGCGGTTGGAACTCTGAAGCTTTCTTT.

The CDR3, as DNA: TGCGCCAGCAGCCATCCGGGACAGGCCAACTATGGCTACACCTTC. Protein product: CASSHPGQANYGYTF. This rearrangement joins TRBV4-1 to TRBJ1-2; 8 bases are a match to TRBD1. V lost 3 bases, J lost 2 bases, and 5 bases stayed unmatched. Germline V gene sequence: CDR1 MGHRA, CDR2 YSYEKL. The CDR3 covers 15 residues.

This chain connects TRBV6-5 to TRBJ1-3; 7 nucleotides align to TRBD1. CDR3 length: 15 amino acids. Germline CDR1 is MNHEY and CDR2 is SVGAGI. The J segment lost 4 bases and the V segment lost 4 bases, leaving 7 bases of the junction unmatched. CDR3 residues: CASSSLQGLGNTIYF. Written as DNA, the CDR3 is TGTGCCAGCAGTTCCTTACAGGGGCTCGGAAACACCATATATTTT.

The chain carries TRBV7-9 and TRBJ2-3; 8 bases are a match to TRBD2. There are 13 residues in the CDR3. J was trimmed by 5 bases and V by 5 bases; bases with no gene match: 3. CDR1 SEHNR and CDR2 FQNEAQ come from the germline V gene (reference sequence). The CDR3 DNA follows: TGTGCCAGCAGCCCCGGGGGGGGAGATACGCAGTATTTT. Encoded protein: CASSPGGGDTQYF.

V gene TRBV4-1 combines with J gene TRBJ2-5, with D perhaps matching TRBD2 (5 bases). Trimming cost V 3 bases and J 4 bases, with 21 bases left between them. There are 17 residues in the CDR3. The germline gives CDR1 MGHRA, CDR2 YSYEKL. This CDR3 reads CASSQGAPPGGPETQYF. In nucleotides, the CDR3 is TGCGCCAGCAGCCAGGGTGCCCCCCCTGGCGGGCCAGAGACCCAGTACTTC.

This clone was seen a single time. This chain uses TRBV5-1 with TRBJ2-5; 10 bases are a match to TRBD1. The CDR3 spans 14 residues. With 4 bases clipped from V and 5 bases from J, the junction kept 5 bases outside the gene matches. Germline-derived CDR1 and CDR2 are SGHRS and YFSETQ. The CDR3 protein is CASSPDRGRETQYF. CDR3 DNA sequence: TGCGCCAGCAGCCCCGACAGGGGGCGGGAGACCCAGTACTTC.

The rearrangement links TRBV30 to TRBJ1-1, with TRBD1 identical over 9 bases. Germline V gene sequence: CDR1 GTSNPN, CDR2 SVGIG (reference sequence). The V and J ends lost 2 bases and 5 bases, in that order; junction bases with no gene match: 9. The CDR3 consists of 15 residues. DNA for the CDR3: TGTGCCTGGAGTCCAACGCGGGACAGGGTTACTGAAGCTTTCTTT. It yields the protein CAWSPTRDRVTEAFF.

The chain is built from TRBV3-1 (or the pseudogene TRBV3-2) and TRBJ2-7, with 7 bases identical to TRBD2. The CDR3 length is 14 residues. Unmatched junction bases numbered 11, after V lost 0 bases and J lost 12 bases. The germline CDR1 and CDR2 sequences are LGHDT and YNNKEL (reference sequence). This chain's CDR3 is CASSQDTSVVTLYF. The CDR3 DNA follows: TGTGCCAGCAGCCAAGACACTAGCGTTGTTACGCTGTACTTC.

The V and J genes are TRBV29-1 and TRBJ2-1, with TRBD2 identical over 7 bases. With 7 bases clipped from V and 5 bases from J, the junction kept 8 bases outside the gene matches. The CDR3 contains 13 residues. Germline loops: CDR1 SQVTM, CDR2 ANQGSEA. CDR3 residues: CSAEEGLNNEQFF. The CDR3 nucleotides read TGCAGCGCAGAAGAGGGACTAAACAATGAGCAGTTCTTC.

The chain uses TRBV5-1 and TRBJ2-5; D is uncertain. The CDR3 sequence is 14 residues long. CDR1 and CDR2 from the germline V gene are SGHRS and YFSETQ. V dropped 0 bases and J dropped 4 bases, with 10 bases sitting between them. This chain's CDR3 is CASSLGLATETQYF. CDR3 nucleotide sequence: TGCGCCAGCAGCTTGGGACTGGCGACAGAGACCCAGTACTTC.

The chain has TRBV9 and TRBJ2-5, with TRBD1 matching over 12 bases. Trimming at V came to 2 bases and at J to 6 bases, leaving 5 bases not matched to a gene. The germline gives CDR1 SGDLS, CDR2 YYNGEE. The CDR3 is 15 amino acids. The CDR3 nucleotides are TGTGCCAGCAGCGTGGGACAGGGGGCAGGACAGACCCAGTACTTC. It yields the protein CASSVGQGAGQTQYF.

The chain combines TRBV7-2 with TRBJ2-3; the match to TRBD2 covers 8 bases. The CDR3 has 15 amino acids. After removal of 6 bases from V and 2 bases from J, the junction contained 7 bases not matched to a gene. Germline lookup yields CDR1 SGHTA and CDR2 FQGNSA. The DNA of the CDR3 is TGTGCCAGCAGGGCTAGCGGGCTATTCACAGATACGCAGTATTTT. This encodes CASRASGLFTDTQYF.

This clone was recorded only once. This rearrangement joins TRBV6-5 to TRBJ2-5, with 7 bases fitting TRBD2. Per the germline V gene, CDR1 is MNHEY and CDR2 is SVGAGI. V was clipped by 6 bases and J by 5 bases; unmatched bases: 9. The CDR3 totals 14 residues. The CDR3 sequence is CASSSGTKGETQYF. The CDR3 DNA is TGTGCCAGCAGCTCCGGGACTAAAGGGGAGACCCAGTACTTC.

This chain connects TRBV6-5 to TRBJ2-1; possibly TRBD1 for D (5 bases). This CDR3 has 12 residues. CDR1 and CDR2 (germline): MNHEY, SVGAGI. Trimming took 6 bases from V and 6 from J, leaving 9 bases between them. The CDR3 loop is CASRGPVNEQFF. The CDR3, as DNA: TGTGCCAGCAGGGGGCCGGTCAATGAGCAGTTCTTC.

The chain couples TRBV7-2 to TRBJ1-6, with D perhaps matching TRBD1 (5 bases). The V end lost 8 bases, the J end lost 8 bases, and 16 bases lay between the germline ends. This CDR3 contains 14 residues. Germline-derived CDR1 and CDR2 are SGHTA and FQGNSA. CDR3 DNA: TGTGCCAGCGGCGCAGGGCCTGAGTATTCACCCCTCCACTTT. It is translated as CASGAGPEYSPLHF. The full variable domain, its missing parts supplied by reference TRBV7-2 and TRBJ1-6, is GAGVSQSPSNKVTEKGKDVELRCDPISGHTALYWYRQSLGQGLEFLIYFQGNSAPDKSGLPSDRFSAERTGGSVSTLTIQRTQQEDSAVYLCASGAGPEYSPLHFGNGTRLTVT.